The next 9 T cell receptor beta chains were all read from a single sample in a study of circulating CD8 cells and anti-PD-1 response in melanoma (TCRdb year 2020). A BD FACSAria II cell sorter was used to sort four subsets, defined by PD-1 and/or TIGIT, from live CD3+CD8+TCRalphabeta+ cells. The instrument was a NextSeq 500. Starting from 15 ng of total RNA, TCR libraries were made with the QIAseq Immune Repertoire RNA Library Kit, Human TCR Panel. TCRdb reanalyzed the raw reads on its own, using fastp at Q25 for trimming and MiXCR for clone calling, and kept in-frame beta chains. Here each entry gathers all rows of one CDR3 protein and keeps the most common genes and DNA. Across this sample there are 200 or so distinct CDR3 sequences, with approximately 10% seen only once. The ten biggest clones cover about 60% of the sample. Source: CD8+ T cells from PBMCs, taken at baseline or after one month of anti-PD-1 therapy (not recorded which). The receptor source for this set is a human donor with melanoma.

By its share, this clonotype is large. The chain is built from TRBV5-6 and TRBJ2-6; no firm D call. The CDR3 length is 15 residues. Germline CDR1 is SGHDT and CDR2 is YYEEEE. Trimming shortened V by 0 bases and J by 0 bases, and 4 bases separated the two germline ends. CDR3 residues: CASSLDYSGANVLTF. The CDR3 region has the DNA TGTGCCAGCAGCTTGGACTACTCTGGGGCCAACGTCCTGACTTTC.

In the case of this clonotype: One end of the junction varies from germline; a read error may be responsible. This chain connects TRBV5-4 to TRBJ2-4, with TRBD2 as a possible D gene (5 bases). The CDR3 is made up of 16 amino acids. Germline lookup yields CDR1 SGHNT and CDR2 YYREEE (reference sequence). The CDR3 region has the DNA TGTGCCGGCAGCTCCCGGGATCACCTAGCCAAAAACATTCAGTACTTC. Protein product: CAGSSRDHLAKNIQYF.

This clonotype qualifies as large. The chain uses TRBV27 and TRBJ2-5; 8 positions match TRBD2. Trimming took 4 bases from V and 7 from J; bases not matched to a gene: 11. The germline V gene encodes CDR1 MNHEY and CDR2 SMNVEV (reference sequence). This CDR3 is 15 amino acids long. The CDR3 loop reads CASSSTPGGFVTQYF. The CDR3 nucleotides read TGTGCCAGCAGTTCGACTCCGGGGGGGTTTGTGACCCAGTACTTC.

Relative to its sample, this clonotype is hyperexpanded. The V call is TRBV28, the J call TRBJ2-7, with 10 bases aligning to TRBD2. V lost 3 bases, J lost 7 bases, and 27 bases stayed unmatched. Per germline, CDR1 MDHEN and CDR2 SYDVKM. The CDR3 has 21 amino acids. The CDR3 loop reads CASSLPSPIAGGAQWRGEQYF. CDR3 nucleotides: TGTGCCAGCAGTTTGCCTTCTCCAATAGCGGGAGGAGCCCAGTGGAGGGGTGAGCAGTACTTC. Using reference TRBV28 and TRBJ2-7 for the parts outside the CDR3, the full variable domain is DVKVTQSSRYLVKRTGEKVFLECVQDMDHENMFWYRQDPGLGLRLIYFSYDVKMKEKGDIPEGYSVSREKKERFSLILESASTNQTSMYLCASSLPSPIAGGAQWRGEQYFGPGTRLTVT.

This clonotype is labeled as medium-sized. The chain joins TRBV28 to TRBJ2-1; 9 nucleotides match TRBD2. This CDR3 contains 15 residues. The V gene's germline CDR1 is MDHEN and CDR2 SYDVKM. Trimming removed 2 bases from V and 8 bases from J; junction bases left unmatched: 7. The chain's CDR3 is CASSLGLAGFDEQFF. In nucleotides, the CDR3 is TGTGCCAGCAGTTTAGGGCTAGCGGGATTCGATGAGCAGTTCTTC.

This clonotype qualifies as large (0.1 to 1%). An end of the junction does not agree with germline; a read error may underlie this. This CDR3 reads CSVVGRVADTQYF. As DNA, the CDR3 is TGCAGTGTTGTCGGCAGGGTAGCAGATACGCAGTATTTT. The chain couples TRBV29-1 to TRBJ2-3, with D maybe TRBD1 (5 bases). Germline values: CDR1 SQVTM, CDR2 ANQGSEA. The CDR3 contains 13 residues.

This clonotype is large. Here the CDR3 DNA reads TGTGCCAGCAGCCAAGTAACCAGCAATGAGCAGTTCTTC. This sequence encodes CASSQVTSNEQFF. The chain links TRBV3-1 to TRBJ2-1, with D unresolved. CDR1 and CDR2 from the germline V gene are LGHDT and YNNKEL (reference sequence). This CDR3 is built from 13 residues. V dropped 1 base and J dropped 6 bases, with 7 bases sitting between them.

In the case of this clonotype: This may be a read error, as it is one base from a much larger clone. V and J are TRBV19 and TRBJ2-7, with D perhaps TRBD2 (5 bases). CDR3 length: 13 residues. Trimming stripped 5 bases from V and 3 bases from J, with 11 bases between. The germline V gene has CDR1 LNHDA and CDR2 SQIVND (reference sequence). CDR3 DNA sequence: TGTGCCAGTAGTGTGGGGAGAGGCTACGAGCAGTACTTC. Its translation: CASSVGRGYEQYF.

By its share, this clonotype is large. The V and J genes are TRBV6-2 or TRBV6-3 and TRBJ2-1, with D hard to call. Germline CDR1 MNHEY, CDR2 SVGEGT. The germline V and J ends were trimmed by 2 bases and 10 bases, with 9 bases remaining between them. The CDR3 is 12 amino acids. The CDR3 DNA reads TGTGCCAGCAGTTACCCGGACCCAGAGCAGTTCTTC. This sequence encodes CASSYPDPEQFF.